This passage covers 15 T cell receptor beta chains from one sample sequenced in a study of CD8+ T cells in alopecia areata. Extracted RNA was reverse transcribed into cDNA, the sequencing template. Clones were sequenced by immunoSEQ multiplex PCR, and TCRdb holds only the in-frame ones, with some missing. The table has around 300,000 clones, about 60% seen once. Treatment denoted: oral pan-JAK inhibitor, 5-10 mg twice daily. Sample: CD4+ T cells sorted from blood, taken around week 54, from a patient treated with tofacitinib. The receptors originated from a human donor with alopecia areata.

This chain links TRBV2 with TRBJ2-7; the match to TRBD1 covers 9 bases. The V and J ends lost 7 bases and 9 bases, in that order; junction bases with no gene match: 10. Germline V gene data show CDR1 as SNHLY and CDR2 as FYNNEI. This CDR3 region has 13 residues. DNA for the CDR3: TGTGCCAGCACGTCGGGACAGGGATTTCGGCAGTACTTC. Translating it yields CASTSGQGFRQYF.

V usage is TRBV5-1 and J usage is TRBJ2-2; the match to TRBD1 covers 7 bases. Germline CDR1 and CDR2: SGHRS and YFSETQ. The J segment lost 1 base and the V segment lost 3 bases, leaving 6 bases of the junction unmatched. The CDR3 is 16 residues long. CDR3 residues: CASSSRGLQNTGELFF. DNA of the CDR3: TGCGCCAGCAGCTCAAGGGGGCTACAGAACACCGGGGAGCTGTTTTTT.

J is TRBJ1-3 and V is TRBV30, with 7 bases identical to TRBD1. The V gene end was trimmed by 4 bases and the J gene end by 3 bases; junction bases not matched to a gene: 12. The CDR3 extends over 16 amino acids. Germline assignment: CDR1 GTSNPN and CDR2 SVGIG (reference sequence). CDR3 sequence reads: CAWITPGQMIGNTIYF. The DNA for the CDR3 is TGTGCCTGGATTACTCCGGGACAGATGATTGGAAACACCATATATTTT.

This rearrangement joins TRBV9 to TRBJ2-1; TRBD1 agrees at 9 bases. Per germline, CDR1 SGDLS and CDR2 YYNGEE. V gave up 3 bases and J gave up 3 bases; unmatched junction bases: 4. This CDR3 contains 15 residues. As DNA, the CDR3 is TGTGCCAGCAGCGCGCCGGGACAGGGCTACAATGAGCAGTTCTTC. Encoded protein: CASSAPGQGYNEQFF.

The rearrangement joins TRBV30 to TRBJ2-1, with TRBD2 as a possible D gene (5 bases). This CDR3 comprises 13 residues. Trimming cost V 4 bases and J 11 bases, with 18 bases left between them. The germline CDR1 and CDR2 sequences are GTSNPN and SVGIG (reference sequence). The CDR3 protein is CAWNPVNPSKQFF. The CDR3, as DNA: TGTGCCTGGAACCCGGTAAATCCTAGCAAGCAGTTCTTC.

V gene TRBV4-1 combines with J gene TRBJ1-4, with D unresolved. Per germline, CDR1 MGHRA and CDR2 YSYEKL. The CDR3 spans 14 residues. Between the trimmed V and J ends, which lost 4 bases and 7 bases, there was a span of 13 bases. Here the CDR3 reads CASSPQSGVEKLFF. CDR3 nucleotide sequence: TGCGCCAGCAGCCCCCAGTCGGGAGTTGAAAAACTGTTTTTT.

CDR3 sequence: CASSLNYGYTF. CDR3 DNA sequence: TGTGCCAGCAGCCTTAACTATGGCTACACCTTC. J is TRBJ1-2 and V is TRBV11-2; D remains unclear. V lost 5 bases to trimming and J lost 1 base, with 2 bases between them. CDR1 and CDR2 from the germline V gene are SGHAT and FQNNGV. This CDR3 comprises 11 residues.

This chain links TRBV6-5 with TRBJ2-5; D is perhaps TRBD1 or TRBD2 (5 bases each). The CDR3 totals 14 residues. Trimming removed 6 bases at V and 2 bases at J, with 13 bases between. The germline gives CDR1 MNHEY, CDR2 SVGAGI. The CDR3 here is CASSPPGRQETQYF. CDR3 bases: TGTGCCAGCAGCCCTCCGGGACGGCAAGAGACCCAGTACTTC.

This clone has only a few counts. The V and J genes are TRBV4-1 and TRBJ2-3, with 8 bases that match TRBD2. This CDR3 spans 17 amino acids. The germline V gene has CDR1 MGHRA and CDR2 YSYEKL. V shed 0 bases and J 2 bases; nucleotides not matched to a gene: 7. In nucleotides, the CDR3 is TGCGCCAGCAGCCAAGATACAGCGGGGGCCAACACAGATACGCAGTATTTT. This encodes CASSQDTAGANTDTQYF.

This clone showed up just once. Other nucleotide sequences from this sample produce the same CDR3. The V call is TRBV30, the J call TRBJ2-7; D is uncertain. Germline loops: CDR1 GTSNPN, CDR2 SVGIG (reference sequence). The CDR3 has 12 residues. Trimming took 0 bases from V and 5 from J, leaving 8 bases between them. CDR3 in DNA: TGTGCCTGGAGTGTAACCGGCCACGAGCAGTACTTC. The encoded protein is CAWSVTGHEQYF.

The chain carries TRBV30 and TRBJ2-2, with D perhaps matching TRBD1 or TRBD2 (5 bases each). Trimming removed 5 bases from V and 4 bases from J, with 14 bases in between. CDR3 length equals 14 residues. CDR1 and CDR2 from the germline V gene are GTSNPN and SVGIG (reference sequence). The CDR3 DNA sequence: TGTGCCTGGGAAGGGGAGCGAGGCACCGGGGAGCTGTTTTTT. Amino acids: CAWEGERGTGELFF. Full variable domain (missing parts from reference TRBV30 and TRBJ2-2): SQTIHQWPATLVQPVGSPLSLECTVEGTSNPNLYWYRQAAGRGLQLLFYSVGIGQISSEVPQNLSASRPQDRQFILSSKKLLLSDSGFYLCAWEGERGTGELFFGEGSRLTVL.

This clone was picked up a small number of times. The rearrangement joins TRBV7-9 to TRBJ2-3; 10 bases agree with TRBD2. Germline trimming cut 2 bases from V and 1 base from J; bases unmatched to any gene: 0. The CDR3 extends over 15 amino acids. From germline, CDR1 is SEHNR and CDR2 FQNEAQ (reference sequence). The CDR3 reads CASSLLAGGTDTQYF. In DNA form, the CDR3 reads TGTGCCAGCAGCTTACTAGCGGGGGGCACAGATACGCAGTATTTT. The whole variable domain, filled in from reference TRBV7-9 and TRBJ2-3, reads DTGVSQNPRHKITKRGQNVTFRCDPISEHNRLYWYRQTLGQGPEFLTYFQNEAQLEKSRLLSDRFSAERPKGSFSTLEIQRTEQGDSAMYLCASSLLAGGTDTQYFGPGTRLTVL.

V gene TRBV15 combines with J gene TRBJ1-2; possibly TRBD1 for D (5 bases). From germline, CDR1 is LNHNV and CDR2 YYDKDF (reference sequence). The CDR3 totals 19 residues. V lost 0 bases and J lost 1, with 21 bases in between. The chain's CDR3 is CATSRDLGDLSISNYGYTF. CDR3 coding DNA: TGTGCCACCAGCAGAGATCTGGGGGACCTATCCATTAGTAACTATGGCTACACCTTC.

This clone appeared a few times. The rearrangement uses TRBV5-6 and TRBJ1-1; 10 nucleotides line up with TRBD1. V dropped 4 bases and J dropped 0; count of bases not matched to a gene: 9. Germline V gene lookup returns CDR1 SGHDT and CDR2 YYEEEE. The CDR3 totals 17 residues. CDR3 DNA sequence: TGTGCCAGCAGCCAAGGGACAGGGGACTATTTGAACACTGAAGCTTTCTTT. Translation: CASSQGTGDYLNTEAFF.

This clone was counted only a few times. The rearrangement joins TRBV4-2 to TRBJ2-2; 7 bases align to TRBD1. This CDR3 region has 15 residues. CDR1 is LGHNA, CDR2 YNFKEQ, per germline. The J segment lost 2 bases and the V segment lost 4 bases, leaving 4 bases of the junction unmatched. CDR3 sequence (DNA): TGTGCCAGCAGCCCGGACAGGCAAAACACCGGGGAGCTGTTTTTT. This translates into CASSPDRQNTGELFF.